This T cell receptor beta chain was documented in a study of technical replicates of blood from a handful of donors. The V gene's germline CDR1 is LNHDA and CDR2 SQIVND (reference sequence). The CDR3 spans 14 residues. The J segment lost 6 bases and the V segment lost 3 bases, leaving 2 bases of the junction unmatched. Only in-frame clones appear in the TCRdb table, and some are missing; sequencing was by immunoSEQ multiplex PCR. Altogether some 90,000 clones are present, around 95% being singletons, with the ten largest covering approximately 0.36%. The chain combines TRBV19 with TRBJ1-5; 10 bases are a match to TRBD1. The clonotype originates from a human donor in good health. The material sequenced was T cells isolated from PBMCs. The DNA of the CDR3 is TGTGCCAGTAGTATCCGGGACAGGGGTCAGCCCCAGCATTTT. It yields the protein CASSIRDRGQPQHF.